The 29 T cell receptor beta chains reported below all come from one sample, sequenced in a study of blood T cell repertoires in COVID-19. This table comes from immunoSEQ multiplex PCR, and its TCRdb copy is limited to in-frame clones, with some not included. In the table there are roughly 150,000 clones, about 92% of which are singletons. Sequenced input: peripheral blood. These TCRs come from a man aged 55-75 years with active or convalescent COVID-19.

The chain employs TRBV5-1 and TRBJ2-3, with TRBD1 identical over 10 bases. The CDR3 has 15 residues. CDR1 is SGHRS, CDR2 YFSETQ, per germline. Trimming took 5 bases from V and 5 from J; bases not matched to a gene: 8. As DNA, the CDR3 is TGCGCCAGCAGTTACAGACAGGGGGCGGTAGATACGCAGTATTTT. This translates into CASSYRQGAVDTQYF.

This chain joins TRBV5-4 and TRBJ1-4, with TRBD1 matching over 7 bases. Looked up from germline, CDR1 is SGHNT and CDR2 is YYREEE (reference sequence). The CDR3 has 15 amino acids. V shed 4 bases and J 5 bases; nucleotides not matched to a gene: 8. CDR3 nucleotides: TGTGCCAGCAGCACTAACAGGGGTAGGAATGAAAAACTGTTTTTT. Translating gives CASSTNRGRNEKLFF.

This sequence joins TRBV6-5 and TRBJ2-1; 13 nucleotides agree with TRBD2. This CDR3 spans 15 amino acids. Germline assignment: CDR1 MNHEY and CDR2 SVGAGI. J lost 6 bases, V lost 6 bases, and 5 bases had no gene match. The CDR3 reads CASSKGTSGTNEQFF. The DNA of the CDR3 is TGTGCCAGCAGCAAAGGGACTAGCGGGACCAATGAGCAGTTCTTC.

The rearrangement uses TRBV18 and TRBJ2-5; 9 bases are a match to TRBD2. J gave up 1 base and V 11 bases, and 11 bases lay outside the gene matches. In germline, CDR1 is KGHSH, CDR2 LQKENI. The CDR3 spans 15 residues. The CDR3 DNA sequence: TGTGCCGCAGAGGCGGCTAGCGGGGTCCAAGAGACCCAGTACTTC. Its translation is CAAEAASGVQETQYF.

The V gene is TRBV18, the J gene TRBJ2-1; TRBD2 matches at 8 bases. The germline gives CDR1 KGHSH, CDR2 LQKENI. There are 17 residues in the CDR3. V lost 2 bases, J lost 1 base, and 7 bases stayed unmatched. The CDR3 loop reads CASSPKGSGSSYNEQFF. The CDR3 DNA reads TGTGCCAGCTCACCAAAGGGGAGCGGGAGTTCCTACAATGAGCAGTTCTTC.

This chain links TRBV2 with TRBJ1-5, with D perhaps TRBD1 (5 bases). The V and J ends lost 7 bases and 0 bases respectively, with 16 bases between them. This CDR3 contains 16 residues. Germline loops: CDR1 SNHLY, CDR2 FYNNEI. This chain's CDR3 is CASTSRAPYSNQPQHF. CDR3 in DNA: TGTGCCAGCACCTCCAGGGCACCTTATAGCAATCAGCCCCAGCATTTT.

The chain uses TRBV19 and TRBJ1-1; unclear D gene. The CDR3 totals 13 residues. V shed 7 bases and J shed 0 bases, with 9 bases lying between them. CDR1 is LNHDA, CDR2 SQIVND, per germline (reference sequence). The DNA of the CDR3 is TGTGCCAGTACCCGGGTCCTGAACACTGAAGCTTTCTTT. Amino acids: CASTRVLNTEAFF.

The rearrangement uses TRBV28 and TRBJ2-7; D may be TRBD1 (6 bases). Trimming pared 6 bases from V and 6 bases from J, leaving 9 bases between. Germline assignment: CDR1 MDHEN and CDR2 SYDVKM. This CDR3 has 11 residues. CDR3 loop: CASSQGREQYF. CDR3 DNA sequence: TGTGCCAGCAGCCAGGGGCGCGAGCAGTACTTC.

The rearrangement links TRBV19 to TRBJ1-1, with D unresolved. V gave up 4 bases and J gave up 2 bases, with 11 bases separating them. The germline V gene has CDR1 LNHDA and CDR2 SQIVND (reference sequence). This CDR3 spans 14 amino acids. CDR3 amino acids: CASSNRGENTEAFF. In DNA, the CDR3 is TGTGCCAGTAGTAACCGCGGGGAAAACACTGAAGCTTTCTTT.

The chain couples TRBV5-1 to TRBJ1-4; perhaps TRBD1 as D (5 bases). Deletions cut 2 bases from V and 8 bases from J, with 16 bases between. Germline CDR1 is SGHRS and CDR2 is YFSETQ. CDR3 length equals 15 residues. As DNA, the CDR3 is TGCGCCAGCAGCTTCGAAGGAGGGGATAGGGAAAAACTGTTTTTT. Amino acid sequence: CASSFEGGDREKLFF.

V usage is TRBV4-1 and J usage is TRBJ1-2; no reliable D call. This CDR3 is built from 14 residues. The V end was cut by 0 bases, the J end by 2 bases, with 7 bases between. Germline V gene lookup returns CDR1 MGHRA and CDR2 YSYEKL. DNA of the CDR3: TGCGCCAGCAGCCAAGACCCAGGAAACTATGGCTACACCTTC. Amino acid sequence: CASSQDPGNYGYTF.

V is TRBV5-1 and J is TRBJ2-7; perhaps TRBD1 as D (6 bases). Germline CDR1 reads SGHRS; CDR2 reads YFSETQ. V was pared by 4 bases and J by 5 bases, with 16 bases between. The CDR3 contains 14 residues. The CDR3 DNA reads TGCGCCAGCAGCCCTGGACAGTATTTCAACGAGCAGTACTTC. Translated, it gives CASSPGQYFNEQYF.

The CDR3 nucleotides are TGTGCCAGCAGTGAAATCGGGACTAGCGGGATCGAGCAGTACTTC. Translation: CASSEIGTSGIEQYF. The chain uses TRBV2 and TRBJ2-7, with 13 nucleotides matching TRBD2. Germline V gives CDR1 SNHLY, CDR2 FYNNEI. The CDR3 has 15 residues. J lost 6 bases, V lost 2 bases, and 4 bases had no gene match.

As DNA, the CDR3 is TGTGCCAGCAGTACCTCGGGTAGCGGGAGACAGACCCAGTACTTC. Protein: CASSTSGSGRQTQYF. The chain recombines TRBV6-2 or TRBV6-3 with TRBJ2-5; 9 positions agree with TRBD2. After removal of 5 bases from V and 6 bases from J, the junction contained 10 bases not matched to a gene. Looked up from germline, CDR1 is MNHEY and CDR2 is SVGEGT. The CDR3 length is 15 residues.

The chain employs TRBV7-9 and TRBJ2-2, with TRBD1 as a possible D gene (5 bases). The ends were cut back, 10 bases at V and 6 bases at J, with 24 bases in the middle. Looked up from germline, CDR1 is SEHNR and CDR2 is FQNEAQ (reference sequence). The CDR3 contains 16 residues. The CDR3 region has the DNA TGTGCCACCCCGGCGACCAGCAAAAGGGGCGCCGGGGAGCTGTTTTTT. The encoded protein is CATPATSKRGAGELFF.

The V call is TRBV29-1, the J call TRBJ1-2, with a weak D call TRBD1 (5 bases). This CDR3 has 11 residues. V lost 3 bases to trimming and J lost 11 bases, with 13 bases between them. Germline V gives CDR1 SQVTM, CDR2 ANQGSEA. The CDR3 loop is CSVEQGRSYTF. DNA of the CDR3: TGCAGCGTTGAGCAGGGAAGGAGTTACACCTTC.

The chain employs TRBV25-1 and TRBJ2-7; D might be TRBD1 (5 bases). The CDR3 is 16 amino acids. V lost 4 bases to trimming and J lost 3 bases, with 19 bases between them. Germline V gene data show CDR1 as MGHDK and CDR2 as SYGVNS. CDR3 residues: CASSGPGFRVNYEQYF. For the CDR3, the DNA is TGTGCCAGCAGTGGCCCCGGGTTCAGGGTGAACTACGAGCAGTACTTC.

This chain links TRBV12-3 or TRBV12-4 with TRBJ2-3, with 7 bases fitting TRBD2. The V and J ends lost 5 bases and 4 bases, in that order; junction bases with no gene match: 3. The CDR3 runs to 13 residues. CDR3 residues: CASSKGGPDTQYF. The CDR3 bases are TGTGCCAGCAGTAAGGGAGGGCCAGATACGCAGTATTTT.

This clone was counted once. The chain carries TRBV19 and TRBJ1-2; 8 positions agree with TRBD1. CDR1 and CDR2 (germline): LNHDA, SQIVND (reference sequence). This CDR3 contains 14 residues. The V gene end was trimmed by 7 bases and the J gene end by 1 base; junction bases not matched to a gene: 5. CDR3 coding DNA: TGTGCCAGTATTGGGACAGGATATAACTATGGCTACACCTTC. This translates into CASIGTGYNYGYTF.

The chain uses TRBV9 and TRBJ1-5; D is ambiguous. V lost 3 bases and J 1 base, leaving 11 bases between the germline ends. The CDR3 is 15 amino acids. Germline V CDR1 and CDR2: SGDLS, YYNGEE. In DNA, the CDR3 is TGTGCCAGCAGCGAGGGAGGCGTAAGCAATCAGCCCCAGCATTTT. Its protein product is CASSEGGVSNQPQHF.

A single count supports this clone. V is TRBV5-4 and J is TRBJ2-4, with D unclear. Trimming stripped 0 bases from V and 1 base from J, with 8 bases between. Germline values: CDR1 SGHNT, CDR2 YYREEE (reference sequence). This CDR3 contains 15 residues. The CDR3 DNA sequence: TGTGCCAGCAGCTTGGACCCCGGGGCCAAAAACATTCAGTACTTC. Translation: CASSLDPGAKNIQYF.

This rearrangement joins TRBV10-3 to TRBJ1-2; D is perhaps TRBD1 (5 bases). Germline V lookup: CDR1 ENHRY, CDR2 SYGVKD. The CDR3 extends over 16 amino acids. The V gene lost 0 bases and the J gene lost 2 bases, with 13 bases spanning the gap. The chain's CDR3 is CAISESRTLANYGYTF. The CDR3 coding sequence is TGTGCCATCAGTGAGTCCAGGACACTCGCAAACTATGGCTACACCTTC.

The chain joins TRBV5-4 to TRBJ2-7, with D perhaps matching TRBD1 (5 bases). Germline CDR1 SGHNT, CDR2 YYREEE (reference sequence). V shed 2 bases and J shed 5 bases, with 11 bases lying between them. This CDR3 has 13 residues. This CDR3 reads CASSFQGFDEQYF. In nucleotides, the CDR3 is TGTGCCAGCAGCTTTCAGGGTTTTGACGAGCAGTACTTC.

This chain joins TRBV2 and TRBJ1-2; D gene uncertain. The CDR3 is 15 residues long. The germline V gene has CDR1 SNHLY and CDR2 FYNNEI. Between the trimmed V and J ends, which lost 6 bases and 6 bases, there was a span of 20 bases. CDR3 DNA: TGTGCCAGCAGCCGGCGGAACCCCCCGCGAGATGGCTACACCTTC. This encodes CASSRRNPPRDGYTF.

This clone was seen more than once but under ten times. This chain joins TRBV6-5 and TRBJ1-4, with TRBD1 matching 10 bases. This CDR3 comprises 16 residues. J was trimmed by 5 bases and V by 0 bases; bases with no gene match: 3. CDR1 MNHEY and CDR2 SVGAGI come from the germline V gene. DNA of the CDR3: TGTGCCAGCAGTTACTCGCCGGGACAGGGGAATGAAAAACTGTTTTTT. It codes for CASSYSPGQGNEKLFF.

The chain employs TRBV12-5 and TRBJ2-2, with 7 bases aligning to TRBD1. V dropped 8 bases and J dropped 4; count of bases not matched to a gene: 7. CDR1 and CDR2 (germline): LGHNT, FRNRAP. The CDR3 consists of 14 residues. The CDR3 here is CASSPTGSTGELFF. For the CDR3, the DNA is TGTGCTAGTTCCCCGACAGGGAGCACCGGGGAGCTGTTTTTT.

This clone was recorded a few times. This chain uses TRBV9 with TRBJ1-2, with 8 bases identical to TRBD1. Per germline, CDR1 SGDLS and CDR2 YYNGEE. The CDR3 is made up of 16 amino acids. Germline trimming cut 4 bases from V and 3 bases from J; bases unmatched to any gene: 11. For the CDR3, the DNA is TGTGCCAGCAGCCCCCGGACAGGGAGGTATGACTATGGCTACACCTTC. As protein: CASSPRTGRYDYGYTF. Using reference TRBV9 and TRBJ1-2 for the parts outside the CDR3, the full variable domain is DSGVTQTPKHLITATGQRVTLRCSPRSGDLSVYWYQQSLDQGLQFLIQYYNGEERAKGNILERFSAQQFPDLHSELNLSSLELGDSALYFCASSPRTGRYDYGYTFGSGTRLTVV.

The chain combines TRBV18 with TRBJ2-7, with TRBD2 identical over 7 bases. With 1 base clipped from V and 0 bases from J, the junction kept 6 bases outside the gene matches. The CDR3 spans 16 residues. Germline V CDR1 and CDR2: KGHSH, LQKENI. CDR3 in amino acids: CASSPQLADFSYEQYF. As DNA, the CDR3 is TGTGCCAGCTCACCACAGCTAGCGGATTTCTCCTACGAGCAGTACTTC.

The chain joins TRBV3-1 (or the pseudogene TRBV3-2) to TRBJ1-6; the match to TRBD1 covers 9 bases. Trimming cost V 0 bases and J 7 bases; bases outside gene matches: 7. This CDR3 has 17 amino acids. Germline V gene data show CDR1 as LGHDT and CDR2 as YNNKEL (reference sequence). The CDR3 DNA sequence: TGTGCCAGCAGCCAAGAACCCGGACAGGGGCGAAATTCACCCCTCCACTTT. It yields the protein CASSQEPGQGRNSPLHF.